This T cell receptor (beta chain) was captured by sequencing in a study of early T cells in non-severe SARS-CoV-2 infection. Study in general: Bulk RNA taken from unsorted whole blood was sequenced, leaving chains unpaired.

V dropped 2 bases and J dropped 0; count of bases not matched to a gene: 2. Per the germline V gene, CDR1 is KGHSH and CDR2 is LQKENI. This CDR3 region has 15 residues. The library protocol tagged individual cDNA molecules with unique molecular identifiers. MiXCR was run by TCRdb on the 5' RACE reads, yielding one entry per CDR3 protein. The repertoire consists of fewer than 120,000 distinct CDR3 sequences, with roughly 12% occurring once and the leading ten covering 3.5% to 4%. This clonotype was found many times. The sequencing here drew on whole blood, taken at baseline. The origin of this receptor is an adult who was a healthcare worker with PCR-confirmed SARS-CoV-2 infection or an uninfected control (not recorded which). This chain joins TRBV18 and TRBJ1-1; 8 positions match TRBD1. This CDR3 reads CASSPRTGMNTEAFF. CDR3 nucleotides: TGTGCCAGCTCACCAAGGACAGGGATGAACACTGAAGCTTTCTTT.